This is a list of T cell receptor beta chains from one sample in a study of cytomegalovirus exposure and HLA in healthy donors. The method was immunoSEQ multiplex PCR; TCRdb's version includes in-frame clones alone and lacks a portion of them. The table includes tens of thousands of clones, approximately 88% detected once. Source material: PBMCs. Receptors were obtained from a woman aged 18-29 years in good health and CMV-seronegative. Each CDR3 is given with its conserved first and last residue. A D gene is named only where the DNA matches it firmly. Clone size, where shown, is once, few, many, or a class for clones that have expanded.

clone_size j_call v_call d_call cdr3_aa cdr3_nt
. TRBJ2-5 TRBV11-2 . CASSLVAGIETQYF TGTGCCAGCAGCTTAGTAGCAGGGATTGAGACCCAGTACTTC
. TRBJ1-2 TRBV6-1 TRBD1 CASRTGNSGYTF TGTGCCAGCAGGACAGGGAATAGTGGCTACACCTTC
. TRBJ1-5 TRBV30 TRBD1 CACGTVNSNQPQHF TGTGCCTGTGGGACAGTAAATAGCAATCAGCCCCAGCATTTT
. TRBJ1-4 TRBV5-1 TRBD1 CASSLTGGGEKLFF TGCGCCAGCAGCTTGACAGGGGGCGGTGAAAAACTGTTTTTT
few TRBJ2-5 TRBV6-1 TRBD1 CASSRGQVGETQYF TGTGCCAGCAGTAGGGGACAGGTGGGGGAGACCCAGTACTTC
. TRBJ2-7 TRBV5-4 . CASSLWDFAYEQYF TGTGCCAGCAGCCTGTGGGACTTCGCCTACGAGCAGTACTTC
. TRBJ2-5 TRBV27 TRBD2 CASSPWGLAGASIKRAQYF TGTGCCAGCAGTCCTTGGGGACTAGCGGGGGCCTCAATCAAAAGGGCCCAGTACTTC
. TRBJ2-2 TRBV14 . CASSQPRGTQANTGELFF TGTGCCAGCAGCCAACCAAGGGGGACGCAGGCGAACACCGGGGAGCTGTTTTTT
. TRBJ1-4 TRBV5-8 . CASSFGDRREKLFF TGTGCCAGCAGCTTTGGTGACAGGCGAGAAAAACTGTTTTTT
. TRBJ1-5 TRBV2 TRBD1 CASSGQGGYSNQPQHF TGTGCCAGCAGTGGGCAGGGGGGATATAGCAATCAGCCCCAGCATTTT
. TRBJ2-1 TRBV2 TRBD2 CASSEGASSGSREQFF TGTGCCAGCAGTGAAGGGGCGTCTAGCGGGAGCCGTGAGCAGTTCTTC
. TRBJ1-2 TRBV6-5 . CASSYIGDGYTF TGTGCCAGCAGTTACATAGGGGATGGCTACACCTTC
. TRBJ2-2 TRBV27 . CASSWGVGGELFF TGTGCCAGCAGTTGGGGGGTGGGAGGGGAGCTGTTTTTT
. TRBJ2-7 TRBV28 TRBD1 CASSLSGTGYEQYF TGTGCCAGCAGTCTCTCCGGGACAGGGTACGAGCAGTACTTC
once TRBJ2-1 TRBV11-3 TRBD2 CASSKKGLADYNEQFF TGTGCCAGCAGCAAGAAAGGTCTAGCGGACTACAATGAGCAGTTCTTC
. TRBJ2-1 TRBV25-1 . CASSEAILLSYDEQFF TGTGCCAGCAGTGAAGCGATACTACTATCCTACGATGAGCAGTTCTTC
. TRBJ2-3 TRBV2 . CASSDQQLRGDTQYF TGTGCCAGCAGTGATCAGCAGCTAAGGGGGGATACGCAGTATTTT
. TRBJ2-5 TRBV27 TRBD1 CASSLNGQGGWETQYF TGTGCCAGCAGCCTAAACGGACAGGGTGGTTGGGAGACCCAGTACTTC
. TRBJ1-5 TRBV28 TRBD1 CASSFRGHRQPQHF TGTGCCAGCAGTTTCAGGGGGCATCGTCAGCCCCAGCATTTT
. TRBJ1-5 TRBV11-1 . CASSLNRFRPQHF TGTGCCAGCAGCCTCAACAGGTTTCGGCCCCAGCATTTT
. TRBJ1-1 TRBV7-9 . CASSLVQGNTEAFF TGTGCCAGCAGCTTAGTCCAGGGGAACACTGAAGCTTTCTTT
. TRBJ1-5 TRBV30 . CAWTGQGPNQPQHF TGTGCCTGGACTGGGCAGGGGCCTAATCAGCCCCAGCATTTT
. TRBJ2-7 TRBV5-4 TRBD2 CASSLGGLAGTYEQYF TGTGCCAGCAGCTTGGGGGGCCTAGCGGGTACCTACGAGCAGTACTTC
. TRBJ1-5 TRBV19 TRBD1 CASSEDRSSAPQHF TGTGCCAGTAGCGAGGACAGGTCAAGCGCGCCCCAGCATTTT
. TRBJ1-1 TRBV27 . CASMAEPPDRIYIGAEAFF TGTGCCAGCATGGCCGAGCCCCCTGACAGGATCTATATCGGGGCTGAAGCTTTCTTT
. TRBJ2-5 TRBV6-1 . CASKAGGETQYF TGTGCCAGCAAGGCGGGCGGTGAGACCCAGTACTTC
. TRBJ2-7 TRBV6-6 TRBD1 CASSYSETGSYEQYF TGTGCCAGCAGTTACTCTGAGACAGGGTCCTACGAGCAGTACTTC
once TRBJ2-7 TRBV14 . CASSQDPGYEQYF TGTGCCAGCAGCCAAGATCCAGGCTACGAGCAGTACTTC
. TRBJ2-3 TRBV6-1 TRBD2 CASSEYVAGGQVDTQYF TGTGCCAGCAGTGAATATGTCGCGGGGGGGCAGGTAGATACGCAGTATTTT
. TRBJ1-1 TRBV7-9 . CASSAQGNTEAFF TGTGCCAGCAGCGCACAGGGGAACACTGAAGCTTTCTTT
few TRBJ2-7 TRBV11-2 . CASSRGRISYEQYF TGTGCCAGCAGCAGAGGGCGGATCTCCTACGAGCAGTACTTC
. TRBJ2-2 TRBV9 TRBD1 CASSIRTGRGELFF TGTGCCAGCAGCATAAGGACAGGCCGTGGGGAGCTGTTTTTT
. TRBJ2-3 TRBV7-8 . CASSLVSGASTDTQYF TGTGCCAGCAGCTTAGTGTCGGGAGCTAGCACAGATACGCAGTATTTT
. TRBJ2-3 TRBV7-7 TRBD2 CASSPQERGAAQYF TGTGCCAGCAGCCCCCAGGAGCGGGGGGCGGCGCAGTATTTT